Each of the 9 T cell receptor beta chains below was sequenced from the same sample in a study of regulatory T cells in long-lasting Graves disease. Both iRepertoire HTBI primers and Arm-PCR of CDR3 regions were used to build the TCR beta libraries. TCRdb passed the multiplex PCR reads through MiXCR, listing each CDR3 protein once. Of 350,000 to 550,000 distinct CDR3 sequences in the sample, 13% to 15% were seen once. The time point is: newly diagnosed GD, antithyroid drugs for less than 3 months. RNA isolated from PBMCs was used to make the TCR library. The same data also went into a second study, on T cells in Graves' hyperthyroidism and ophthalmopathy.

The sequencing here drew on peripheral blood mononuclear cells (PBMCs), taken at new diagnosis, from a patient treated with antithyroid drugs. These receptors were taken from a woman aged 50 to 60 with Graves disease.

This clonotype was counted ten times or more. The chain joins TRBV11-2 to TRBJ2-3; TRBD2 agrees at 9 bases. The CDR3 has 18 amino acids. Trimming removed 3 bases from V and 1 base from J; junction bases left unmatched: 11. Per the germline V gene, CDR1 is SGHAT and CDR2 is FQNNGV. The CDR3 DNA reads TGTGCCAGCAGCTTTCGTGCGGGAGGGCCTGGGGGCACAGATACGCAGTATTTT. Amino acids: CASSFRAGGPGGTDTQYF.

This clonotype was counted ten times or more. The chain combines TRBV2 with TRBJ2-7; TRBD2 might be the D (5 bases). This CDR3 comprises 14 residues. V gave up 3 bases and J gave up 4 bases, with 13 bases separating them. From germline, CDR1 is SNHLY and CDR2 FYNNEI. In DNA, the CDR3 is TGTGCCAGCAGTGACGAAGCACTAGTGTACGAGCAGTACTTC. Translating it yields CASSDEALVYEQYF.

This clonotype was counted many times. This rearrangement joins TRBV7-3 to TRBJ2-5, with 11 bases fitting TRBD1. V dropped 5 bases and J dropped 5; count of bases not matched to a gene: 7. The V gene's germline CDR1 is SGHTA and CDR2 FQGTGA. This CDR3 contains 15 residues. The CDR3 coding sequence is TGTGCCAGCAGCCCAGGGACAGGGGGTTTGGAGACCCAGTACTTC. Translated: CASSPGTGGLETQYF. The whole variable domain, filled in from reference TRBV7-3 and TRBJ2-5, reads GAGVSQTPSNKVTEKGKYVELRCDPISGHTALYWYRQSLGQGPEFLIYFQGTGAADDSGLPNDRFFAVRPEGSVSTLKIQRTERGDSAVYLCASSPGTGGLETQYFGPGTRLLVL.

This clonotype was detected ten times or more. This chain joins TRBV7-9 and TRBJ1-2; 10 bases are shared with TRBD1. V dropped 4 bases and J dropped 2; count of bases not matched to a gene: 1. Germline V gene lookup returns CDR1 SEHNR and CDR2 FQNEAQ (reference sequence). The CDR3 sequence is 14 residues long. The DNA for the CDR3 is TGTGCCAGCAGCTGGGACAGGGGAAACTATGGCTACACCTTC. Its protein is CASSWDRGNYGYTF.

This clonotype has a count of ten or more. This chain links TRBV7-9 with TRBJ2-5; 9 bases agree with TRBD2. Germline V gives CDR1 SEHNR, CDR2 FQNEAQ (reference sequence). Trimming cost V 1 base and J 6 bases; bases outside gene matches: 9. CDR3 length: 16 residues. CDR3 protein: CASSLVSGLAMKTQYF. The CDR3 bases are TGTGCCAGCAGCTTAGTCTCGGGACTAGCTATGAAGACCCAGTACTTC.

This clonotype was recorded a few times. This chain links TRBV5-8 with TRBJ2-7; D is possibly TRBD2 (6 bases). Per the germline V gene, CDR1 is SGHTS and CDR2 is YDEGEE. The CDR3 is 17 amino acids. The V end was cut by 4 bases, the J end by 2 bases, with 22 bases between. CDR3 in amino acids: CASSNSHTSRRAYEQYF. Written as DNA, the CDR3 is TGTGCCAGCAGCAACTCTCACACTAGCAGGAGAGCCTACGAGCAGTACTTC.

The rearrangement joins TRBV5-4 to TRBJ2-3, with 8 bases matching TRBD2. CDR1 and CDR2 (germline): SGHNT, YYREEE (reference sequence). CDR3 length equals 16 residues. V was clipped by 4 bases and J by 3 bases; unmatched bases: 10. The CDR3 sequence: CASSPQSGSVTDTQYF. The CDR3 nucleotides read TGTGCCAGCAGCCCCCAGAGCGGGAGTGTGACAGATACGCAGTATTTT.

This clonotype showed up many times. As DNA, the CDR3 is TGTGCCAGCAGTTCAGGACAGTCGAACTATGGCTACACCTTC. Amino acid sequence: CASSSGQSNYGYTF. The chain combines TRBV28 with TRBJ1-2; D is perhaps TRBD1 (6 bases). The CDR3 covers 14 residues. The V gene lost 4 bases and the J gene lost 2 bases, with 11 bases spanning the gap. CDR1 and CDR2 (germline): MDHEN, SYDVKM.

This clonotype was detected ten times or more. J is TRBJ2-4 and V is TRBV7-9, with 8 bases aligning to TRBD2. Germline trimming cut 5 bases from V and 6 bases from J; bases unmatched to any gene: 12. CDR3 size: 16 residues. The germline gives CDR1 SEHNR, CDR2 FQNEAQ (reference sequence). The CDR3 sequence: CASSHPGTRASNIQYF. The CDR3 DNA reads as TGTGCCAGCAGCCACCCGGGGACTAGGGCCTCAAACATTCAGTACTTC.